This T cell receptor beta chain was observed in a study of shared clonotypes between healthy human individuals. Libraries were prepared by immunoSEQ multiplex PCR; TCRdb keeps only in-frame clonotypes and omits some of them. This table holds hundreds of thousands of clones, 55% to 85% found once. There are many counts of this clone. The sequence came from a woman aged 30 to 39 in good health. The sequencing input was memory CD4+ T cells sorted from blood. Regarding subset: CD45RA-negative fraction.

The CDR3 reads CATTRTGEQFF. The CDR3 DNA reads as TGTGCCACGACTCGGACTGGGGAGCAGTTCTTC. J is TRBJ2-1 and V is TRBV5-4; the D gene is possibly TRBD2 (5 bases). Germline V gene sequence: CDR1 SGHNT, CDR2 YYREEE (reference sequence). Trimming stripped 9 bases from V and 10 bases from J, with 14 bases between. The CDR3 is made up of 11 amino acids.